These 2 T cell receptor beta chains share one sample of origin, sequenced in a study of tumor-infiltrating lymphocytes in primary liver carcinoma. Starting from 500 ng of total RNA, TCR beta cDNA was produced with a primer in the constant region. Libraries for TCR beta were built through three nested multiplex PCR rounds, which together made up a slightly modified ARM-PCR procedure. Amplification in the first two PCR rounds was performed using TRBV1-TRBV30 forward primers and a C-beta reverse primer for roughly 10 cycles each. TCRdb ran MiXCR on the multiplex PCR reads and lists one entry per CDR3 protein. The table has 250,000 to 350,000 distinct CDR3 sequences, about three fifths seen once. Germline DNA was also extracted, with blood RNA taken from unsorted whole blood. What was sequenced was peripheral blood. Source of these receptors: a woman in her thirties with primary liver carcinoma and hepatitis B virus infection.

This clonotype came up a few times. V and J are TRBV29-1 and TRBJ1-1; D remains unclear. The CDR3 has 11 amino acids. The germline V and J ends were trimmed by 3 bases and 5 bases, with 7 bases remaining between them. Germline V gene lookup returns CDR1 SQVTM and CDR2 ANQGSEA. CDR3 nucleotide sequence: TGCAGCGTTGAGAGGGTTACTGAAGCTTTCTTT. This gives the protein CSVERVTEAFF.

In this sample, this clonotype turned up a few times. This sequence joins TRBV13 and TRBJ1-1, with a weak D call TRBD1 (5 bases). From germline, CDR1 is PRHDT and CDR2 FYEKMQ (reference sequence). CDR3 length: 14 amino acids. V lost 5 bases and J lost 4, with 14 bases in between. The CDR3 coding sequence is TGTGCCAGCAGCCCAGGGAGGGTGGGCACTGAAGCTTTCTTT. Translated: CASSPGRVGTEAFF.